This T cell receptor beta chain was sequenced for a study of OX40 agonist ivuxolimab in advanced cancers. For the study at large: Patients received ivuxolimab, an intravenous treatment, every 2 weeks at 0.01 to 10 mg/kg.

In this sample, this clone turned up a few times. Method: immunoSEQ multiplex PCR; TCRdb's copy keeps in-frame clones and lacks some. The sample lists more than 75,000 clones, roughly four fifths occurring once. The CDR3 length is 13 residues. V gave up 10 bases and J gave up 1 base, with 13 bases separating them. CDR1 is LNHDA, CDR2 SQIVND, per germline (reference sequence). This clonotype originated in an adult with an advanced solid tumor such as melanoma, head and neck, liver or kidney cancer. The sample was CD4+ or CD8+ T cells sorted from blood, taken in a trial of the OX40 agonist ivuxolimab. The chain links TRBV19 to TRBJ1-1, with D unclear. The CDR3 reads CATAGNRNTEAFF. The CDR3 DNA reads TGTGCCACGGCGGGAAACAGGAACACTGAAGCTTTCTTT.